This TCR beta chain derives from a study of cytomegalovirus exposure and HLA in healthy donors. General study results and limits: Donors were assumed by presence/absence analyses to have roughly uniform sequencing depth.

The study ran its PCR with 60 Vbeta and 13 Jbeta primers. Sequencing used immunoSEQ multiplex PCR; TCRdb keeps in-frame clones, though not all of them. Here the sample spans 150,000 to 200,000 clones, approximately 70% being singletons. The germline gives CDR1 SEHNR, CDR2 FQNEAQ (reference sequence). This CDR3 region has 13 residues. Of note for this clone: Its antigen is unidentified.

The sequence came from a man aged 35 to 55 in good health and CMV-seropositive. V usage is TRBV7-9 and J usage is TRBJ2-5; D perhaps matches TRBD2 (5 bases). The assigned J gene may be wrong: the sequence end matches TRBJ2-7 better. The sequenced sample was PBMCs. In DNA, the CDR3 is TGTGCCAGCAGCCAGCTTAGCGCCTACGAGCAGTACTTC. Its translation: CASSQLSAYEQYF.